This T cell receptor (beta chain) is drawn from a study of cytomegalovirus exposure and HLA in healthy donors. The PCR ran on 60 Vbeta and 13 Jbeta primers. Assay: immunoSEQ multiplex PCR; the TCRdb copy retains only in-frame clones and omits some. Counted here are roughly 150,000 clones, 80% occurring once; the ten biggest clones make up approximately 4.8%. Germline CDR1 reads SGHNT; CDR2 reads YYREEE (reference sequence). The CDR3 is 15 residues long. Germline trimming cut 0 bases from V and 2 bases from J; bases unmatched to any gene: 2. This chain joins TRBV5-4 and TRBJ2-1, with 7 bases that match TRBD2. Source material: PBMCs. The receptor was derived from a man aged 30 to 45 in good health. The CDR3 sequence: CASSLGGSTYNEQFF. The CDR3 DNA follows: TGTGCCAGCAGCTTGGGCGGGAGTACCTACAATGAGCAGTTCTTC.